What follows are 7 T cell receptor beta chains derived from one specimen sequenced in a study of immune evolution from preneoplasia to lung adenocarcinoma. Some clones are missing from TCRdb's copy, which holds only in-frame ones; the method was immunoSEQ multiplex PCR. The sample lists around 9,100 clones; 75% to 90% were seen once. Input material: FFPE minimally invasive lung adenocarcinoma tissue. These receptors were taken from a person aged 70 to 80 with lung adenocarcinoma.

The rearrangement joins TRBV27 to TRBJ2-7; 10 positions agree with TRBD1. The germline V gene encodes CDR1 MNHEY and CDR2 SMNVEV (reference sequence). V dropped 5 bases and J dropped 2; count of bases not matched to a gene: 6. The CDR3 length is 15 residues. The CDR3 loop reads CASSRTGTGAYEQYF. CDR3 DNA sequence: TGTGCCAGCAGTAGAACCGGGACAGGGGCCTACGAGCAGTACTTC.

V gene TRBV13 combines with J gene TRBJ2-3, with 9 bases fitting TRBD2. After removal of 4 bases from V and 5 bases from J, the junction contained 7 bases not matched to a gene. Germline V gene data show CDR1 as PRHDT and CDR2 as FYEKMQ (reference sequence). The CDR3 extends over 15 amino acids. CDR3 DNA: TGTGCCAGCAGCTATAGCGGGGGCGGGGGAGATACGCAGTATTTT. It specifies CASSYSGGGGDTQYF.

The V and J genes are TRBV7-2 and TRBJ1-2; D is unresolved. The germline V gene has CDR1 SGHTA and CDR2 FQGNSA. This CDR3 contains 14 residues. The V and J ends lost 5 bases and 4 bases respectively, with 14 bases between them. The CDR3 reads CASSQIRVFYGYTF. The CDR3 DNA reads TGTGCCAGCAGCCAGATTCGGGTTTTCTATGGCTACACCTTC.

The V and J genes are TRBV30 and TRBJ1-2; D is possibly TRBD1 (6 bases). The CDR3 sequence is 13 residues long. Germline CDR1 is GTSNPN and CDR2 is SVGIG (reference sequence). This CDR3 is CAFYRGTRYGYTF. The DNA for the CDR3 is TGTGCTTTTTATCGCGGGACACGGTATGGCTACACCTTC.

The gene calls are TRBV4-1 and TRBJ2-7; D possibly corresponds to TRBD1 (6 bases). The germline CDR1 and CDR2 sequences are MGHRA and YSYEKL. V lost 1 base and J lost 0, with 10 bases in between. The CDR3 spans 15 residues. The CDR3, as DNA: TGCGCCAGCAGCCAAGGGGACATCTACTCCTACGAGCAGTACTTC. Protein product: CASSQGDIYSYEQYF.

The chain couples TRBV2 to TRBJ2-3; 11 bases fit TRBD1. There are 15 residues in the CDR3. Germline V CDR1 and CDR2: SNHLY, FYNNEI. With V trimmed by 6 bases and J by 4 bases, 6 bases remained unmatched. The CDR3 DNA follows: TGTGCCAGCAGGGAAAGGACAGGGGGCTCAGATACGCAGTATTTT. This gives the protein CASRERTGGSDTQYF.

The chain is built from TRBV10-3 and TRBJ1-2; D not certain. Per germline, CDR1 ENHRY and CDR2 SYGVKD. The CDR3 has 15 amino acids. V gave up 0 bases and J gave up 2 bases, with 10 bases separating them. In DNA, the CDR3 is TGTGCCATCAGTGAGTCCAATAGGCAGAACTATGGCTACACCTTC. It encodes CAISESNRQNYGYTF.